One and the same sample provided the 26 T cell receptor beta chains below, sequenced in a study of blood T cells in healthy people across ages. Then a second PCR, running roughly 7 to 11 cycles, was carried out with a sample-barcoded 5' primer and a J-beta primer mix. Each CDR3 protein is one row after TCRdb ran MiXCR on the 5' RACE reads. This sample yields 800,000 to 950,000 distinct CDR3 sequences, of which about 27% are seen a single time; approximately 10% belongs to the top ten. The same data also contributed to another study, on T cells of mothers and their children.

The material sequenced was blood. These receptors all stem from a middle-aged woman in good health.

This clonotype was found many times. The CDR3 reads CASSQGTGGVGEQYF. Here the CDR3 DNA reads TGTGCCAGCAGCCAAGGGACAGGGGGAGTGGGCGAGCAGTACTTC. This chain uses TRBV3-1 with TRBJ2-7; 10 bases are a match to TRBD1. Trimming cost V 1 base and J 6 bases; bases outside gene matches: 6. Germline values: CDR1 LGHDT, CDR2 YNNKEL (reference sequence). CDR3 length equals 15 residues.

A note on this clonotype: A much bigger clone sits one base away, suggesting this may be a read error. V usage is TRBV6-1 and J usage is TRBJ2-1; D perhaps matches TRBD1 (6 bases). The germline V gene has CDR1 MNHNS and CDR2 SASEGT. The CDR3 is made up of 16 amino acids. Trimming left V 2 bases short and J 5 bases short, with 16 bases between. CDR3 residues: CASSEFVGRGHNEQFF. The CDR3 region has the DNA TGTGCCAGCAGTGAATTTGTCGGCAGGGGTCACAATGAGCAGTTCTTC.

The gene calls are TRBV6-5 and TRBJ1-5; possible D gene TRBD1, 5 bases. Germline V gene sequence: CDR1 MNHEY, CDR2 SVGAGI. Trimming stripped 7 bases from V and 5 bases from J, with 15 bases between. The CDR3 is 14 residues long. The CDR3 here is CASKPGGFDQPQHF. In DNA, the CDR3 is TGTGCCAGCAAACCCGGGGGGTTTGATCAGCCCCAGCATTTT.

CDR3 DNA sequence: TGTGCCAGTAGTATCGAGGGTGGCGAGCAGTACTTC. This sequence encodes CASSIEGGEQYF. The chain couples TRBV19 to TRBJ2-7; perhaps TRBD2 as D (5 bases). V was cut by 3 bases and J by 6 bases, with 9 bases left in between. The CDR3 is made up of 12 amino acids. CDR1 and CDR2 from the germline V gene are LNHDA and SQIVND (reference sequence).

Regarding this clonotype: A much bigger clone sits one base away, suggesting this may be a read error. The chain couples TRBV2 to TRBJ2-7; D possibly uses TRBD1 or TRBD2 (5 bases each). Trimming took 7 bases from V and 5 from J, leaving 12 bases between them. Germline assignment: CDR1 SNHLY and CDR2 FYNNEI. CDR3 length equals 12 residues. CDR3 sequence: CASNGGSNEQYF. CDR3 nucleotides: TGTGCCAGCAATGGGGGTTCAAACGAGCAGTACTTC.

V gene TRBV20-1 combines with J gene TRBJ1-2; D remains unclear. The CDR3 consists of 16 residues. With 0 bases removed from V and 0 bases from J, the gap between germline ends came to 14 bases. Germline CDR1 DFQATT, CDR2 SNEGSKA (reference sequence). The CDR3 coding sequence is TGCAGTGCTAGAGAATGGGGTTCTGGAGCTAACTATGGCTACACCTTC. Translating gives CSAREWGSGANYGYTF.

The chain links TRBV4-1 to TRBJ2-7; 7 positions match TRBD1. Germline V gene data show CDR1 as MGHRA and CDR2 as YSYEKL. V was pared by 3 bases and J by 1 base, with 9 bases of the junction left unmatched. The CDR3 totals 16 residues. CDR3 residues: CASSQEATGISYEQYF. The CDR3 coding sequence is TGCGCCAGCAGCCAGGAGGCGACAGGGATATCCTACGAGCAGTACTTC.

At least ten counts were recorded for this clonotype. The chain has TRBV12-3 or TRBV12-4 and TRBJ2-4; D might be TRBD1 (5 bases). This CDR3 is 16 amino acids long. V was cut by 6 bases and J by 8 bases, with 23 bases left in between. As DNA, the CDR3 is TGTGCCAGCAGCAGTTTAGGGGCAGGGTCCACGGACATTCAGTACTTC. Protein product: CASSSLGAGSTDIQYF.

A word on this clonotype: A much larger clone sits a single nucleotide away, making a read error possible. The conserved final phenylalanine or tryptophan is absent from the CDR3, which likely points to a read error. CDR3 DNA sequence: TGTGCCACCAGCAGAGGACTAGTCGACGCCCCCATTCAGTACGTC. This translates into CATSRGLVDAPIQYV. The chain combines TRBV15 with TRBJ2-4, with a weak D call TRBD2 (6 bases). The CDR3 is made up of 15 amino acids. Germline V lookup: CDR1 LNHNV, CDR2 YYDKDF (reference sequence). V lost 1 base and J 9 bases, leaving 16 bases between the germline ends.

This clonotype was recorded at least ten times. This rearrangement joins TRBV5-1 to TRBJ2-5; 7 nucleotides agree with TRBD1. Trimming cost V 4 bases and J 2 bases; bases outside gene matches: 8. The CDR3 spans 15 residues. Germline-derived CDR1 and CDR2 are SGHRS and YFSETQ. CDR3 DNA: TGCGCCAGCAGCGGACGGACAGGCCCTCAAGAGACCCAGTACTTC. Its translation: CASSGRTGPQETQYF.

The chain combines TRBV12-3 or TRBV12-4 with TRBJ2-5; 12 positions match TRBD2. V shed 5 bases, J shed 2 bases, and the junction held 6 bases outside the gene matches. CDR3 length equals 16 residues. CDR3 DNA sequence: TGTGCCAGCAGTACATCTAGCGGGGGGGTGCAAGAGACCCAGTACTTC. Its translation: CASSTSSGGVQETQYF.

There are many counts of this clonotype. The chain joins TRBV9 to TRBJ1-6; TRBD1 agrees at 8 bases. CDR1 SGDLS and CDR2 YYNGEE come from the germline V gene. V was clipped by 4 bases and J by 5 bases; unmatched bases: 17. The CDR3 is made up of 19 amino acids. The CDR3 sequence: CASSSSGAGGRRNNSPLHF. The CDR3 DNA sequence: TGTGCCAGCAGCTCCTCCGGGGCAGGGGGCCGGCGGAATAATTCACCCCTCCACTTT.

This chain links TRBV3-1 with TRBJ1-5, with TRBD2 as a possible D gene (5 bases). The last part of the DNA fits TRBJ2-3 better; the J call may be wrong. Germline CDR1 reads LGHDT; CDR2 reads YNNKEL (reference sequence). This CDR3 region has 16 residues. The DNA of the CDR3 is TGTGCCAGCAGCCAAGCTGCTCCCGGGATCAATCAGCCCCAGTATTTT. Translating gives CASSQAAPGINQPQYF.

This clonotype has just a few counts. The chain combines TRBV20-1 with TRBJ1-1, with D unresolved. The CDR3 runs to 13 residues. With 3 bases removed from V and 0 bases from J, the gap between germline ends came to 8 bases. The germline V gene has CDR1 DFQATT and CDR2 SNEGSKA (reference sequence). The CDR3 DNA reads as TGCAGTGCTAGCGGTCCCTTGAACACTGAAGCTTTCTTT. Translating gives CSASGPLNTEAFF.

This clonotype appeared a few times. The chain has TRBV10-3 and TRBJ2-1; the D call may be TRBD1 or TRBD2 (5 bases each). The ends were cut back, 10 bases at V and 0 bases at J, with 10 bases in the middle. The CDR3 contains 13 residues. From germline, CDR1 is ENHRY and CDR2 SYGVKD. The chain's CDR3 is CATRDGSYNEQFF. The DNA for the CDR3 is TGTGCCACCCGGGACGGCTCCTACAATGAGCAGTTCTTC.

This clonotype has only a few counts. The gene calls are TRBV3-1 and TRBJ2-1; D ambiguous. Trimming removed 4 bases at V and 10 bases at J, with 20 bases between. The CDR3 extends over 15 amino acids. Germline CDR1 is LGHDT and CDR2 is YNNKEL (reference sequence). The CDR3 coding sequence is TGTGCCAGCAGCCCCTTTGACCGCACTTCCTACGAGCAGTTCTTC. Its translation: CASSPFDRTSYEQFF.

The rearrangement uses TRBV7-9 and TRBJ1-2, with 7 nucleotides matching TRBD1. Germline CDR1 and CDR2: SEHNR and FQNEAQ (reference sequence). V was pared by 5 bases and J by 0 bases, with 6 bases of the junction left unmatched. The CDR3 sequence is 15 residues long. CDR3 sequence: CASSRTGEANYGYTF. The DNA for the CDR3 is TGTGCCAGCAGCCGAACAGGGGAGGCTAACTATGGCTACACCTTC.

This clonotype was found many times. V and J are TRBV5-1 and TRBJ2-7; 11 bases fit TRBD1. J gave up 3 bases and V 4 bases, and 6 bases lay outside the gene matches. Germline-derived CDR1 and CDR2 are SGHRS and YFSETQ. This CDR3 is 15 amino acids long. CDR3 amino acids: CASSGGTGGIYEQYF. CDR3 bases: TGCGCCAGCAGCGGAGGGACAGGGGGGATCTACGAGCAGTACTTC.

Ten or more counts support this clonotype. The gene calls are TRBV28 and TRBJ1-2; D ambiguous. The CDR3 is 15 amino acids. Between the trimmed V and J ends, which lost 2 bases and 4 bases, there was a span of 14 bases. Germline CDR1 is MDHEN and CDR2 is SYDVKM. The CDR3 protein is CASSLSRSALYGYTF. For the CDR3, the DNA is TGTGCCAGCAGTTTAAGCCGGTCCGCACTCTATGGCTACACCTTC.

This clonotype was seen a handful of times. V usage is TRBV7-2 and J usage is TRBJ2-7; either TRBD1 or TRBD2 may fit D (5 bases each). Per germline, CDR1 SGHTA and CDR2 FQGNSA. V lost 6 bases and J lost 7, with 16 bases in between. CDR3 length equals 13 residues. As DNA, the CDR3 is TGTGCCAGCAGGTCAGCCTCGGGGCGGGAGCAGTACTTC. Its protein is CASRSASGREQYF.

Of note for this clonotype: One junction end disagrees with the germline gene, perhaps due to a read error. The J gene is TRBJ2-7, the V gene TRBV4-1, with 7 bases matching TRBD2. The CDR3 sequence is 15 residues long. Per germline, CDR1 MGHRA and CDR2 YSYEKL. The CDR3 loop is CASSQEGLVQNIQHF. CDR3 DNA: TGCGCCAGCAGCCAAGAAGGACTAGTCCAAAACATTCAGCACTTC.

This clonotype occurred many times. The chain recombines TRBV20-1 with TRBJ2-7; the D gene is possibly TRBD1 (5 bases). Trimming left V 2 bases short and J 1 base short, with 6 bases between. The CDR3 length is 12 residues. CDR1 and CDR2 (germline): DFQATT, SNEGSKA (reference sequence). In nucleotides, the CDR3 is TGCAGTGCTAGAAGGGGTTCCTACGAGCAGTACTTC. This encodes CSARRGSYEQYF.

This clonotype was detected a few times. The chain recombines TRBV2 with TRBJ2-6; no reliable D call. Trimming took 6 bases from V and 4 from J, leaving 10 bases between them. Germline V CDR1 and CDR2: SNHLY, FYNNEI. The CDR3 runs to 14 residues. The CDR3 DNA sequence: TGTGCCAGCAGGGCGGCTGTGGGGGCCAACGTCCTGACTTTC. Protein sequence: CASRAAVGANVLTF.

The chain uses TRBV11-2 and TRBJ2-5; D ambiguous. Per the germline V gene, CDR1 is SGHAT and CDR2 is FQNNGV. The CDR3 is 15 amino acids. The ends were cut back, 0 bases at V and 1 base at J, with 9 bases in the middle. CDR3 nucleotide sequence: TGTGCCAGCAGCTTAGAGATCTGGTCCCAAGAGACCCAGTACTTC. Residues: CASSLEIWSQETQYF.

This clonotype was seen a handful of times. The V call is TRBV24-1, the J call TRBJ2-1; 9 bases are a match to TRBD2. The length of the CDR3 is 19 residues. Losses at the gene ends were 4 bases for V and 3 bases for J; bases not matched to a gene: 15. Germline CDR1 KGHDR, CDR2 SFDVKD. CDR3 region: CATSDVIGASGADYNEQFF. In DNA form, the CDR3 reads TGTGCCACCAGTGACGTGATTGGGGCTAGCGGGGCCGACTACAATGAGCAGTTCTTC.

The rearrangement uses TRBV20-1 and TRBJ2-7; no clear D gene. Trimming took off 6 bases at V and 0 bases at J, with 6 bases between the two ends. The germline gives CDR1 DFQATT, CDR2 SNEGSKA (reference sequence). The CDR3 runs to 11 residues. The CDR3 spells CSAPNSYEQYF. The CDR3 coding sequence is TGCAGTGCCCCTAACTCCTACGAGCAGTACTTC.